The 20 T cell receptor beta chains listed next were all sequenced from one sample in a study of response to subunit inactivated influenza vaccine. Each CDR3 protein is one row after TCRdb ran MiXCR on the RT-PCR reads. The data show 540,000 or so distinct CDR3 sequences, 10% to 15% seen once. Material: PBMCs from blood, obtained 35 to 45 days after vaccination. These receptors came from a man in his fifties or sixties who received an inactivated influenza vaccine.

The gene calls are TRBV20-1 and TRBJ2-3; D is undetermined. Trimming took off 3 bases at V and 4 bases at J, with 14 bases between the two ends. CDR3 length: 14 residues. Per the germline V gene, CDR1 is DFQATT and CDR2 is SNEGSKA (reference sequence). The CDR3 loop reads CSASLLISSDTQYF. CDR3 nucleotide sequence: TGCAGTGCTAGTTTACTGATTTCTTCAGATACGCAGTATTTT.

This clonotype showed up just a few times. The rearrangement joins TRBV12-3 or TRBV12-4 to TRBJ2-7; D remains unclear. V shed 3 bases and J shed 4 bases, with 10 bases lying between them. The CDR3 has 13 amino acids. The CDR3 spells CASSFLVAYEQYF. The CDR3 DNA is TGTGCCAGCAGTTTTCTCGTCGCTTACGAGCAGTACTTC.

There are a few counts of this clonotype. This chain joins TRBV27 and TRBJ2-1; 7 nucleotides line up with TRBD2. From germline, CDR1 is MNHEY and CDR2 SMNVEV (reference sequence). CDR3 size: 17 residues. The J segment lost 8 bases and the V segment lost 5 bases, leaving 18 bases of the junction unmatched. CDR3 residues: CASSLHLGGWSRDEQFF. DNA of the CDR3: TGTGCCAGCAGTCTGCACCTGGGAGGGTGGTCTAGGGATGAGCAGTTCTTC.

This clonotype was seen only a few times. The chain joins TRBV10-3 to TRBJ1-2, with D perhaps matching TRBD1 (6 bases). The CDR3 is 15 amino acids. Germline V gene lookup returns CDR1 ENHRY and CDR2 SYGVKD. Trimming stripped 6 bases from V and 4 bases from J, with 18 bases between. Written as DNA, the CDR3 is TGTGCCATCAGGGAAGACGTAGGACAGATCTATGGCTACACCTTC. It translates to CAIREDVGQIYGYTF.

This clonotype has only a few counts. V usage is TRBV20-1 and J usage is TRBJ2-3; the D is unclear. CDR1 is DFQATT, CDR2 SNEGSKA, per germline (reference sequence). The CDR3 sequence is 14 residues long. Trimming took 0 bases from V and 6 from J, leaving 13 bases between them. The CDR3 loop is CSARDPLLTDTQYF. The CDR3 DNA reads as TGCAGTGCTAGAGACCCTCTATTGACGGATACGCAGTATTTT.

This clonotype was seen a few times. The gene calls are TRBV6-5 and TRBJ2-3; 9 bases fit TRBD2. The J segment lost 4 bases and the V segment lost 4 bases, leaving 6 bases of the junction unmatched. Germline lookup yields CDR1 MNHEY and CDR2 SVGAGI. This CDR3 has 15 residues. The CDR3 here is CASSSWGLAADTQYF. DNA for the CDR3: TGTGCCAGCAGTTCATGGGGACTAGCAGCAGATACGCAGTATTTT.

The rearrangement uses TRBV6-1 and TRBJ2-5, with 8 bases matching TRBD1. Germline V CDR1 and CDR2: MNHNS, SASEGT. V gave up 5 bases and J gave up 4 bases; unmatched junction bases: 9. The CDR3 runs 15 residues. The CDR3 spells CASSKNRGMRETQYF. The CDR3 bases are TGTGCCAGCAGTAAGAACAGGGGGATGAGAGAGACCCAGTACTTC.

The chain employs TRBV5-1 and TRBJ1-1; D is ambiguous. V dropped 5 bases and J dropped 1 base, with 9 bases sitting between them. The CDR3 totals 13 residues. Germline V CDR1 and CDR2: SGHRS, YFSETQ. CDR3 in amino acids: CASRYETNTEAFF. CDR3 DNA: TGCGCCAGCAGATATGAAACGAACACTGAAGCTTTCTTT.

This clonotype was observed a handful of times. The CDR3 is CASSHTNTNSNYGYTF. DNA of the CDR3: TGTGCCAGCAGCCATACAAATACGAATTCTAACTATGGCTACACCTTC. V usage is TRBV7-9 and J usage is TRBJ1-2; D unclear. From germline, CDR1 is SEHNR and CDR2 FQNEAQ (reference sequence). The germline V and J ends were trimmed by 5 bases and 0 bases, with 16 bases remaining between them. The CDR3 runs to 16 residues. The variable domain in full, with the rest retrieved from reference TRBV7-9 and TRBJ1-2, is DTGVSQNPRHKITKRGQNVTFRCDPISEHNRLYWYRQTLGQGPEFLTYFQNEAQLEKSRLLSDRFSAERPKGSFSTLEIQRTEQGDSAMYLCASSHTNTNSNYGYTFGSGTRLTVV.

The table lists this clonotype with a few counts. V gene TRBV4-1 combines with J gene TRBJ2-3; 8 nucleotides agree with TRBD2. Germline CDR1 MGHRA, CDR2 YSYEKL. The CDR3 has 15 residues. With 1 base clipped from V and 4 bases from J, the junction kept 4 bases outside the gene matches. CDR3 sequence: CASSQVGTRSDTQYF. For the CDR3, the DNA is TGCGCCAGCAGCCAAGTTGGGACTAGGTCAGATACGCAGTATTTT.

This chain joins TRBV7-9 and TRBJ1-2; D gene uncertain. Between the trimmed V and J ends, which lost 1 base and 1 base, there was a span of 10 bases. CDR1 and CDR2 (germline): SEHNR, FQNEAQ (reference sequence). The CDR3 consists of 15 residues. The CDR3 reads CASSLGSFNNYGYTF. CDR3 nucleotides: TGTGCCAGCAGCTTAGGGTCCTTTAATAACTATGGCTACACCTTC.

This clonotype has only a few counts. The CDR3 loop reads CASSPVDREYGYTF. The CDR3 bases are TGTGCCAGCAGTCCGGTGGACAGGGAGTATGGCTACACCTTC. This chain links TRBV12-3 or TRBV12-4 with TRBJ1-2; 8 positions match TRBD1. With V trimmed by 5 bases and J by 5 bases, 7 bases remained unmatched. The length of the CDR3 is 14 residues.

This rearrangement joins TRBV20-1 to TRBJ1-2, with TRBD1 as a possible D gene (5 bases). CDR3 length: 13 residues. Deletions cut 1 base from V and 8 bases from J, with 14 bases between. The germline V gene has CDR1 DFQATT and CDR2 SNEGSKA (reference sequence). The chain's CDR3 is CSARGAGRYGYTF. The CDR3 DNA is TGCAGTGCTAGAGGGGCAGGGCGGTACGGCTACACCTTC.

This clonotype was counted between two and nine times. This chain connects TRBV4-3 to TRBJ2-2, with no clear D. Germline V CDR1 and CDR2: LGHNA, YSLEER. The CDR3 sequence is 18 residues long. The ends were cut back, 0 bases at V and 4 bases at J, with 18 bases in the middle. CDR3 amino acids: CASSQDPAPTRGTGELFF. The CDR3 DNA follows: TGCGCCAGCAGCCAAGACCCCGCCCCGACAAGAGGCACCGGGGAGCTGTTTTTT.

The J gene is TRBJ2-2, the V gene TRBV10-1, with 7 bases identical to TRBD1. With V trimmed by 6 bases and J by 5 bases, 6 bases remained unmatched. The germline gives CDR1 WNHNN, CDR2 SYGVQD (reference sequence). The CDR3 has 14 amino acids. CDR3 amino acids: CASRVTGLTGELFF. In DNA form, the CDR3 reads TGCGCCAGCAGAGTGACAGGGTTAACCGGGGAGCTGTTTTTT.

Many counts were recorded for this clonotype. DNA for the CDR3: TGCAGTGCACCTGAGCGGGGGGCCTTCACAGATACGCAGTATTTT. Translated, it gives CSAPERGAFTDTQYF. V and J are TRBV20-1 and TRBJ2-3; 9 bases align to TRBD2. Trimming cost V 6 bases and J 2 bases; bases outside gene matches: 9. From germline, CDR1 is DFQATT and CDR2 SNEGSKA (reference sequence). The CDR3 is 15 amino acids.

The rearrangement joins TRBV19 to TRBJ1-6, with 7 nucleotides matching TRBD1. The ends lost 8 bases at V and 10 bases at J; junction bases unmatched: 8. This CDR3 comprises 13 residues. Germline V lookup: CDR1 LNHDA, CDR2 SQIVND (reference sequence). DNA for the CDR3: TGTGCCAGTTCGAGGGGGCAGCAATCACCCCTCCACTTT. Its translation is CASSRGQQSPLHF.

The chain's CDR3 is CASSPRRGRSMNTEAFF. The CDR3 nucleotides are TGTGCCAGCAGCCCCCGCAGGGGGAGATCTATGAACACTGAAGCTTTCTTT. The chain recombines TRBV7-8 with TRBJ1-1; TRBD1 matches at 7 bases. CDR3 length: 17 amino acids. The V and J ends lost 5 bases and 0 bases, in that order; junction bases with no gene match: 12. Germline V gene data show CDR1 as SGHVS and CDR2 as FQNEAQ.

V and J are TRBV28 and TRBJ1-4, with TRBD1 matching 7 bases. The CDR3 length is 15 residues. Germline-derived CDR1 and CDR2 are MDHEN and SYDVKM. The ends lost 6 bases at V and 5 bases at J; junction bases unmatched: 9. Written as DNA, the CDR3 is TGTGCCAGCAGCCCCACAGGGGTCAGGAATGAAAAACTGTTTTTT. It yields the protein CASSPTGVRNEKLFF.

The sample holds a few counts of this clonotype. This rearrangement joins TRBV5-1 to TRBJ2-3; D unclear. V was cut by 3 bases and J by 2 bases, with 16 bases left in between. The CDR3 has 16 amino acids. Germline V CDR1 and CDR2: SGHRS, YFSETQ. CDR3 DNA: TGCGCCAGCAGCTGGGGTGGCCCCCCCCTCACAGATACGCAGTATTTT. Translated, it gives CASSWGGPPLTDTQYF.